This passage covers 15 T cell receptor beta chains from one sample sequenced in a study of blood T cells in healthy people across ages. Primers used in a second PCR of about 7 to 12 cycles were a sample-barcoded 5' primer and a J-beta primer mix. TCRdb reanalysed the 5' RACE reads using MiXCR and keeps one entry per CDR3 protein. The sample has 700,000 to 900,000 distinct CDR3 sequences; around a quarter are singletons. The sample was also linked to a second study, of T cells of mothers and their children.

Material: blood. Receptors were obtained from a boy younger than 18 in good health.

Written as DNA, the CDR3 is TGTGCCAGCAGTGAATATGGGTCGGCAGGGGAAAAACTGTTTTTT. Protein product: CASSEYGSAGEKLFF. The chain carries TRBV6-1 and TRBJ1-4; D possibly corresponds to TRBD1 (5 bases). This CDR3 contains 15 residues. In germline, CDR1 is MNHNS, CDR2 SASEGT. Trimming removed 2 bases at V and 8 bases at J, with 15 bases between.

This clonotype appeared a few times. V usage is TRBV3-1 and J usage is TRBJ2-1; TRBD1 agrees at 11 bases. Germline V gene sequence: CDR1 LGHDT, CDR2 YNNKEL (reference sequence). The length of the CDR3 is 14 residues. V lost 8 bases, J lost 7 bases, and 7 bases stayed unmatched. The CDR3 DNA reads TGTGCCAGCGCTGGACAGGGGGCTAGAAATGAGCAGTTCTTC. Its translation: CASAGQGARNEQFF.

Only a few counts were recorded for this clonotype. The V and J genes are TRBV20-1 and TRBJ2-5; D unresolved. Germline-derived CDR1 and CDR2 are DFQATT and SNEGSKA (reference sequence). Trimming shortened V by 7 bases and J by 2 bases, and 11 bases separated the two germline ends. This CDR3 is built from 12 residues. The CDR3 region has the DNA TGCAGTGTGGCAGCGATACAAGAGACCCAGTACTTC. Its translation: CSVAAIQETQYF.

The chain recombines TRBV29-1 with TRBJ2-1; 10 positions agree with TRBD1. The better agreement between TRBJ2-7 and the DNA end casts doubt on the J call. Germline CDR1 and CDR2: SQVTM and ANQGSEA. CDR3 length: 15 amino acids. CDR3 protein: CSVGTGVPSSYEQYF. DNA for the CDR3: TGCAGCGTAGGGACAGGGGTTCCTTCAAGCTACGAGCAGTACTTC.

The chain is built from TRBV12-3 or TRBV12-4 and TRBJ1-1; D gene ambiguous. This CDR3 is 12 amino acids long. Trimming cost V 2 bases and J 6 bases, with 7 bases left between them. The CDR3 spells CASSLSFSEAFF. The CDR3 nucleotides read TGTGCCAGCAGTTTAAGTTTCTCTGAAGCTTTCTTT.

The CDR3 spells CASSLALGRGQLEQYF. CDR3 DNA: TGTGCCAGCAGTTTAGCGCTGGGACGGGGGCAGCTCGAGCAGTACTTC. This rearrangement joins TRBV12-3 or TRBV12-4 to TRBJ2-5, with D perhaps TRBD1 or TRBD2 (6 bases each). The DNA end lines up better with TRBJ2-7; the J call may be wrong. There are 16 residues in the CDR3.

The chain recombines TRBV3-1 with TRBJ2-6; 10 bases align to TRBD1. CDR1 LGHDT and CDR2 YNNKEL come from the germline V gene (reference sequence). Trimming cost V 2 bases and J 4 bases; bases outside gene matches: 8. CDR3 size: 18 residues. The CDR3 protein is CASSQSGTGVNGANVLTF. In DNA, the CDR3 is TGTGCCAGCAGCCAATCCGGGACAGGGGTGAACGGGGCCAACGTCCTGACTTTC. Full variable domain (outside the CDR3, taken from reference TRBV3-1 and TRBJ2-6): DTAVSQTPKYLVTQMGNDKSIKCEQNLGHDTMYWYKQDSKKFLKIMFSYNNKELIINETVPNRFSPKSPDKAHLNLHINSLELGDSAVYFCASSQSGTGVNGANVLTFGAGSRLTVL.

The chain uses TRBV12-3 or TRBV12-4 and TRBJ2-5, with D unclear. The J call may be faulty, since TRBJ2-1 better matches the DNA end. This CDR3 has 13 residues. Written as DNA, the CDR3 is TGTGCCAGCATCGAAGGGTCGGACGATGAGCAGTTCTTC. This gives the protein CASIEGSDDEQFF.

The chain employs TRBV29-1 and TRBJ1-1, with 8 bases identical to TRBD1. The germline gives CDR1 SQVTM, CDR2 ANQGSEA. CDR3 size: 15 residues. The trim removed 1 base at V and 2 bases at J, leaving 6 bases unmatched. The CDR3 protein is CSVEGPTGANTEAFF. Written as DNA, the CDR3 is TGCAGCGTTGAAGGCCCGACAGGGGCAAACACTGAAGCTTTCTTT.

This clonotype has a handful of counts. The rearrangement links TRBV4-2 to TRBJ2-3, with 9 bases fitting TRBD2. The CDR3 sequence is 16 residues long. The V gene's germline CDR1 is LGHNA and CDR2 YNFKEQ. J gave up 7 bases and V 4 bases, and 12 bases lay outside the gene matches. The CDR3 DNA follows: TGTGCCAGCAGCCCCGAGGTAGCGGGGGCCGGCAATACGCAGTATTTT. Amino acid sequence: CASSPEVAGAGNTQYF.

This clonotype has ten or more counts. The junction and the germline gene differ at one end; a read error may be behind it. The gene calls are TRBV7-9 and TRBJ1-2; D is unresolved. Germline V gene data show CDR1 as SEHNR and CDR2 as FQNEAQ (reference sequence). The CDR3 length is 12 residues. CDR3: CASSLDNYGYTF. Here the CDR3 DNA reads TGTGCCAGCAGTTTAGATAACTATGGCTACACCTTC.

This clonotype has just a few counts. The chain combines TRBV29-1 with TRBJ2-5, with a possible D match to TRBD1 (6 bases). TRBJ2-7 matches the DNA end more closely, so the J call is doubtful. Germline CDR1 is SQVTM and CDR2 is ANQGSEA. CDR3 size: 13 residues. The CDR3 here is CSVGNGQLYEQYF. CDR3 DNA: TGCAGCGTCGGAAACGGACAGCTTTACGAGCAGTACTTC.

This chain uses TRBV12-3 or TRBV12-4 with TRBJ2-1; TRBD1 might be the D (6 bases). TRBJ2-7 matches the DNA end more closely, so the J call is doubtful. The CDR3 runs 14 residues. Here the CDR3 DNA reads TGTGCCAGCAGTGACAGGCCCCCTACTCTCGAGCAGTACTTC. Residues: CASSDRPPTLEQYF.

This clonotype has a handful of counts. A much larger clone lies a single base off, so this may be a read error. The chain carries TRBV12-3 or TRBV12-4 and TRBJ1-2; D unclear. The CDR3 is 13 residues long. In nucleotides, the CDR3 is TGTGCCAGCCGGGAGGGCAGCAACTTTGGCAACACCTTC. Protein sequence: CASREGSNFGNTF.

This rearrangement joins TRBV11-2 to TRBJ2-1; D perhaps matches TRBD2 (5 bases). Germline CDR1 and CDR2: SGHAT and FQNNGV. CDR3 length: 16 amino acids. Between the trimmed V and J ends, which lost 5 bases and 3 bases, there was a span of 17 bases. In DNA form, the CDR3 reads TGTGCCAGCAGCCGAAGGGCGGGTCAGGACTACAATGAGCAGTTCTTC. Its translation: CASSRRAGQDYNEQFF.